These 31 T cell receptor beta chains were sequenced from one sample in a study of a mutant IDH1 vaccine in newly diagnosed glioma. The protocol was immunoSEQ multiplex PCR, while the TCRdb copy is restricted to in-frame clones and leaves out a portion. The table includes tens of thousands of clones, around 86% detected once. Indicated time point: baseline, week 1 (first vaccination visit). This sample's treatment: pre-vaccination baseline after standard-of-care therapy. The specimen comprised PBMCs, sampled from a glioma patient treated with radiotherapy, temozolomide or both. Receptors originate from a middle-aged man with glioma.

The CDR3 DNA is TGCGCCAGCAGCCAAGAGAGGTTAGGTGAAAAACTGTTTTTT. It specifies CASSQERLGEKLFF. The rearrangement uses TRBV4-3 and TRBJ1-4; D ambiguous. The CDR3 loop spans 14 amino acids. Germline loops: CDR1 LGHNA, CDR2 YSLEER. Trimming took 0 bases from V and 7 from J, leaving 9 bases between them.

V gene TRBV18 combines with J gene TRBJ2-6; D might be TRBD1 (5 bases). Germline CDR1 and CDR2: KGHSH and LQKENI. The CDR3 is 20 amino acids. V was cut by 0 bases and J by 2 bases, with 20 bases left in between. The CDR3 DNA sequence: TGTGCCAGCTCACCACCCCCAGGACACCCCCTAACAACTGGGGCCAACGTCCTGACTTTC. It yields the protein CASSPPPGHPLTTGANVLTF.

The V and J genes are TRBV7-6 and TRBJ2-2; D may match TRBD1 or TRBD2 (5 bases each). The germline V gene encodes CDR1 SGHVS and CDR2 FNYEAQ. This CDR3 is 16 amino acids long. V was trimmed by 4 bases and J by 3 bases, leaving 15 bases between them. CDR3 sequence: CASSSTGTIYTGELFF. CDR3 nucleotides: TGTGCCAGCAGCTCTACCGGGACGATTTACACCGGGGAGCTGTTTTTT.

The rearrangement joins TRBV5-3 to TRBJ2-1; 10 positions agree with TRBD2. TRBV5-3 is known as an ORF, though its function is uncertain. CDR3 size: 15 residues. Losses at the gene ends were 4 bases for V and 8 bases for J; bases not matched to a gene: 9. The CDR3 nucleotides are TGTGCCAGAAGCGCAAAAGCGGGAGGGGGGGATGAGCAGTTCTTC. It specifies CARSAKAGGGDEQFF.

The genes are TRBV6-5 and TRBJ2-7; TRBD2 agrees at 10 bases. Germline-derived CDR1 and CDR2 are MNHEY and SVGAGI. The CDR3 is 15 residues long. V was clipped by 2 bases and J by 3 bases; unmatched bases: 4. The CDR3 DNA reads as TGTGCCAGCAGTTACCGGACTAGCGGCAACTACGAGCAGTACTTC. Its translation: CASSYRTSGNYEQYF.

V gene TRBV2 combines with J gene TRBJ1-2; 8 bases match TRBD1. Germline CDR1 and CDR2: SNHLY and FYNNEI. Trimming cost V 2 bases and J 4 bases; bases outside gene matches: 3. The CDR3 is made up of 14 amino acids. CDR3 residues: CASSENDRGYGYTF. The CDR3, as DNA: TGTGCCAGCAGTGAAAACGACAGGGGCTATGGCTACACCTTC.

The rearrangement links TRBV28 to TRBJ2-7; TRBD1 matches 7 bases. The CDR3 sequence is 17 residues long. V shed 1 base, J shed 0 bases, and the junction held 9 bases outside the gene matches. The germline CDR1 and CDR2 sequences are MDHEN and SYDVKM. This chain's CDR3 is CASSLSVWGQSSYEQYF. The CDR3 nucleotides read TGTGCCAGCAGTTTATCAGTTTGGGGACAGAGCTCCTACGAGCAGTACTTC.

This clone was found a few times. DNA of the CDR3: TGTGCCAGCAGCGTATCCACCGGGGAGCTGTTTTTT. It specifies CASSVSTGELFF. The V call is TRBV9, the J call TRBJ2-2; D not resolved. V lost 1 base and J 4 bases, leaving 2 bases between the germline ends. From germline, CDR1 is SGDLS and CDR2 YYNGEE. The CDR3 is 12 residues long.

The V gene is TRBV19, the J gene TRBJ2-5, with 13 bases identical to TRBD2. Germline V gene data show CDR1 as LNHDA and CDR2 as SQIVND (reference sequence). Losses at the gene ends were 7 bases for V and 3 bases for J; bases not matched to a gene: 5. This CDR3 spans 15 amino acids. The CDR3 reads CASNDGTSGKETQYF. The CDR3 nucleotides are TGTGCCAGTAACGATGGGACTAGCGGGAAAGAGACCCAGTACTTC.

The rearrangement links TRBV7-2 to TRBJ2-3; D is perhaps TRBD2 (5 bases). Germline CDR1 reads SGHTA; CDR2 reads FQGNSA. The ends were cut back, 1 base at V and 2 bases at J, with 10 bases in the middle. This CDR3 has 15 amino acids. DNA of the CDR3: TGTGCCAGCAGCTTAGTGGGAGACCCCACAGATACGCAGTATTTT. This sequence encodes CASSLVGDPTDTQYF.

The chain has TRBV10-3 and TRBJ2-1, with D tentatively TRBD2 (6 bases). Germline CDR1 and CDR2: ENHRY and SYGVKD. The CDR3 extends over 14 amino acids. V was clipped by 2 bases and J by 8 bases, with 13 bases between them. This CDR3 is CAISEKRASYEQFF. The CDR3 DNA sequence: TGTGCCATCAGTGAGAAGCGGGCGAGCTATGAGCAGTTCTTC.

The CDR3 is CASRWDRVNTEAFF. The DNA for the CDR3 is TGTGCCAGTAGATGGGACAGGGTTAACACTGAAGCTTTCTTT. This chain connects TRBV19 to TRBJ1-1; the match to TRBD1 covers 9 bases. CDR3 size: 14 residues. The germline gives CDR1 LNHDA, CDR2 SQIVND (reference sequence). V lost 6 bases and J lost 2; bases outside the gene matches: 4.

The rearrangement links TRBV5-1 to TRBJ2-5, with 11 bases fitting TRBD1. With 6 bases clipped from V and 4 bases from J, the junction kept 5 bases outside the gene matches. Germline-derived CDR1 and CDR2 are SGHRS and YFSETQ. The CDR3 is 14 amino acids. CDR3 sequence: CASTAGTGGETQYF. The CDR3 bases are TGCGCCAGCACCGCCGGGACAGGGGGAGAGACCCAGTACTTC.

This clone came up a few times. This chain links TRBV7-9 with TRBJ2-3, with 11 positions matching TRBD2. CDR3 length: 14 residues. Trimming removed 10 bases from V and 2 bases from J; junction bases left unmatched: 5. CDR1 SEHNR and CDR2 FQNEAQ come from the germline V gene (reference sequence). For the CDR3, the DNA is TGTGCCACCTTAGCGGGAGGGTCCACAGATACGCAGTATTTT. The encoded protein is CATLAGGSTDTQYF.

The V call is TRBV5-6, the J call TRBJ1-1; tentatively, D is TRBD1 (5 bases). CDR3 size: 15 residues. Deletions cut 0 bases from V and 4 bases from J, with 13 bases between. Germline assignment: CDR1 SGHDT and CDR2 YYEEEE. The CDR3 here is CASSLDPLGATEAFF. DNA of the CDR3: TGTGCCAGCAGCTTGGATCCCCTAGGGGCCACTGAAGCTTTCTTT.

This chain links TRBV11-1 with TRBJ2-4, with TRBD2 identical over 8 bases. Trimming at V came to 6 bases and at J to 1 base, leaving 8 bases not matched to a gene. Germline CDR1 and CDR2: SGHAT and FQDESV (reference sequence). There are 16 residues in the CDR3. As DNA, the CDR3 is TGTGCCAGCAGTATAGCGGGGAGTCCGGCCAAAAACATTCAGTACTTC. Amino acid sequence: CASSIAGSPAKNIQYF.

This chain joins TRBV7-3 and TRBJ2-5; D gene uncertain. The CDR3 runs to 13 residues. CDR1 SGHTA and CDR2 FQGTGA come from the germline V gene. The V gene lost 5 bases and the J gene lost 5 bases, with 12 bases spanning the gap. The CDR3 DNA sequence: TGTGCCAGCAGCACTTTCTCCTCCGAGACCCAGTACTTC. This codes for CASSTFSSETQYF.

The chain couples TRBV6-6 to TRBJ1-4, with D perhaps matching TRBD1 (5 bases). The CDR3 extends over 14 amino acids. Per the germline V gene, CDR1 is MNHNY and CDR2 is SVGAGI (reference sequence). V gave up 2 bases and J gave up 7 bases, with 11 bases separating them. This CDR3 is CASSYGGGTEKLFF. CDR3 in DNA: TGTGCCAGCAGTTACGGGGGGGGGACTGAAAAACTGTTTTTT.

This clone was seen a single time. The chain links TRBV6-1 to TRBJ2-2, with unresolved D. The V gene lost 11 bases and the J gene lost 4 bases, with 14 bases spanning the gap. The CDR3 is 13 residues long. Germline values: CDR1 MNHNS, CDR2 SASEGT. CDR3 residues: CAGKQTGTGELFF. Written as DNA, the CDR3 is TGTGCCGGCAAACAGACGGGCACCGGGGAGCTGTTTTTT.

This clone was detected once. The V gene is TRBV7-2, the J gene TRBJ2-7; D is possibly TRBD1 (6 bases). Between the trimmed V and J ends, which lost 6 bases and 0 bases, there was a span of 6 bases. The CDR3 extends over 12 amino acids. CDR1 is SGHTA, CDR2 FQGNSA, per germline. The CDR3 protein is CASRTGSYEQYF. The CDR3 DNA sequence: TGTGCCAGCAGGACAGGCTCCTACGAGCAGTACTTC.

The chain couples TRBV4-1 to TRBJ2-2, with 8 bases aligning to TRBD2. The CDR3 contains 15 residues. In germline, CDR1 is MGHRA, CDR2 YSYEKL. Losses at the gene ends were 4 bases for V and 7 bases for J; bases not matched to a gene: 8. CDR3 protein: CASSLHSGTGGELFF. Written as DNA, the CDR3 is TGCGCCAGCAGCCTCCATAGCGGGACCGGCGGGGAGCTGTTTTTT.

V and J are TRBV4-1 and TRBJ2-5; D is perhaps TRBD2 (6 bases). The DNA matches TRBJ2-7 better at its end, which makes the J call doubtful. The CDR3 consists of 15 residues. Germline CDR1 MGHRA, CDR2 YSYEKL. The DNA of the CDR3 is TGCGCCAGCAGCCAAGCCCCGGGACTCCCTAGCGAGCAGTACTTC. It encodes CASSQAPGLPSEQYF.

The chain couples TRBV18 to TRBJ2-7; possible D gene TRBD1, 6 bases. Per germline, CDR1 KGHSH and CDR2 LQKENI. CDR3 size: 14 residues. Trimming cost V 2 bases and J 0 bases, with 8 bases left between them. CDR3 amino acids: CASSPGTSSYEQYF. The CDR3 DNA is TGTGCCAGCTCACCAGGGACAAGCTCCTACGAGCAGTACTTC.

As concerns this clone: A read error is likely, as this CDR3 ends without the conserved phenylalanine or tryptophan. The DNA is left out, because the CDR3 cannot be placed on it with certainty; the CDR3 is given as TCRdb lists it. The chain uses TRBV21-1 and TRBJ2-6; TRBD2, the D gene given by the table, was not confirmed from the DNA. TRBV21-1 is assigned pseudogene status. The CDR3 spans 14 amino acids, including both terminal residues. The CDR3 protein is CASSKPSFGLTENL.

In DNA, the CDR3 is TGTGCCAGCACCCCGGGGGGGCTCGAGCAGTACTTC. Residues: CASTPGGLEQYF. V and J are TRBV28 and TRBJ2-7, with 8 positions matching TRBD2. V lost 7 bases to trimming and J lost 6 bases; unmatched junction nucleotides: 5. The CDR3 is made up of 12 amino acids. From germline, CDR1 is MDHEN and CDR2 SYDVKM.

This clone occurred once. The identical CDR3 is also encoded by other nucleotide sequences in the sample. CDR3 amino acids: CASSEGAGLYGYTF. The CDR3 DNA sequence: TGTGCCAGCAGTGAAGGCGCGGGGCTCTATGGCTACACCTTC. The J gene is TRBJ1-2, the V gene TRBV2, with D possibly matching TRBD1 (5 bases). CDR3 length: 14 amino acids. Germline-derived CDR1 and CDR2 are SNHLY and FYNNEI. The germline V and J ends were trimmed by 1 base and 4 bases, with 10 bases remaining between them. Based on the CDR3 plus reference TRBV2 and TRBJ1-2, the full variable domain is EPEVTQTPSHQVTQMGQEVILRCVPISNHLYFYWYRQILGQKVEFLVSFYNNEISEKSEIFDDQFSVERPDGSNFTLKIRSTKLEDSAMYFCASSEGAGLYGYTFGSGTRLTVV.

The gene calls are TRBV5-5 and TRBJ2-7; 9 bases are a match to TRBD1. The V gene's germline CDR1 is SGHKS and CDR2 YYEKEE (reference sequence). V shed 7 bases and J 2 bases; nucleotides not matched to a gene: 7. The CDR3 is 14 amino acids. The CDR3 spells CASFLDRGPYEQYF. In DNA, the CDR3 is TGTGCCAGCTTCTTGGACAGGGGTCCCTACGAGCAGTACTTC. Full variable domain (missing parts from reference TRBV5-5 and TRBJ2-7): DAGVTQSPTHLIKTRGQQVTLRCSPISGHKSVSWYQQVLGQGPQFIFQYYEKEERGRGNFPDRFSARQFPNYSSELNVNALLLGDSALYLCASFLDRGPYEQYFGPGTRLTVT.

The chain is built from TRBV7-3 and TRBJ2-7; the match to TRBD1 covers 8 bases. The germline V gene has CDR1 SGHTA and CDR2 FQGTGA. The CDR3 is 15 amino acids. V shed 5 bases and J 4 bases; nucleotides not matched to a gene: 10. CDR3 bases: TGTGCCAGCAGCCTCCAGGGGGCTAGGGGTTACGAGCAGTACTTC. As protein: CASSLQGARGYEQYF.

The chain links TRBV27 to TRBJ2-6, with D unclear. Germline V gives CDR1 MNHEY, CDR2 SMNVEV (reference sequence). The CDR3 is made up of 17 amino acids. The V end was cut by 2 bases, the J end by 0 bases, with 11 bases between. CDR3 region: CASSLSRTLSGANVLTF. The CDR3 DNA sequence: TGTGCCAGCAGTTTAAGTCGGACCCTCTCTGGGGCCAACGTCCTGACTTTC.

CDR3 nucleotides: TGTGCCAGCAGCTTAGCCTTGGCCTATGGCTACACCTTC. As protein: CASSLALAYGYTF. This chain uses TRBV7-9 with TRBJ1-2; D gene ambiguous. CDR1 is SEHNR, CDR2 FQNEAQ, per germline (reference sequence). The CDR3 consists of 13 residues. Trimming removed 0 bases from V and 4 bases from J, with 6 bases in between.

This clone was seen more than once but under ten times. The genes are TRBV25-1 and TRBJ2-7; D tentatively reads TRBD1 or TRBD2 (5 bases each). The germline V gene encodes CDR1 MGHDK and CDR2 SYGVNS. V was shortened by 6 bases and J by 6 bases, with 21 bases between the two germline ends. CDR3 length equals 15 residues. The CDR3 region has the DNA TGTGCCAGCAGCGCCTACGGGGCCCGATTGAGCGAGCAGTACTTC. Its translation is CASSAYGARLSEQYF.